The 20 T cell receptor beta chains below come from one sample, sequenced in a study of human T cells and chemical hapten exposure. The time point here: patch test 2, 6 weeks after DPC sensitization. Treatment in this sample: therapeutic diphenylcyclopropenone sensitization with weekly scalp DPC. MiXCR was run by TCRdb on the RACE reads, yielding one entry per CDR3 protein. The sample gives 96,000 or so distinct CDR3 sequences, around 9.3% of which show up once; about 2% is in the top ten. Sequencing used whole blood, obtained in connection with sensitization to the hapten diphenylcyclopropenone (DPC). Source of these receptors: a woman aged 40-49 years with alopecia areata. Some clones in this sample may be carry-over from other donors' samples.

This chain uses TRBV10-3 with TRBJ2-2, with TRBD1 matching over 7 bases. The ends lost 10 bases at V and 4 bases at J; junction bases unmatched: 6. CDR1 and CDR2 from the germline V gene are ENHRY and SYGVKD. CDR3 size: 13 residues. CDR3 protein: CATADRPTGELFF. The CDR3 region has the DNA TGTGCCACAGCGGACAGGCCCACCGGGGAGCTGTTTTTT.

This clonotype was seen a handful of times. The V and J genes are TRBV20-1 and TRBJ2-2, with a tentative D call TRBD2 (6 bases). Germline lookup yields CDR1 DFQATT and CDR2 SNEGSKA (reference sequence). The CDR3 runs to 14 residues. V lost 6 bases, J lost 5 bases, and 16 bases lay in between. This CDR3 reads CSALTSRGTGELFF. The CDR3 nucleotides are TGCAGTGCACTTACTAGCCGGGGGACCGGGGAGCTGTTTTTT.

This sequence joins TRBV12-3 or TRBV12-4 and TRBJ1-1; 7 bases are shared with TRBD1. The V gene end was trimmed by 5 bases and the J gene end by 1 base; junction bases not matched to a gene: 4. The CDR3 runs 14 residues. The CDR3 reads CASSRTGPNTEAFF. In DNA form, the CDR3 reads TGTGCCAGCAGTCGGACAGGACCGAACACTGAAGCTTTCTTT.

This clonotype has at least ten counts. The genes are TRBV6-2 or TRBV6-3 and TRBJ2-5; D possibly matches TRBD1 or TRBD2 (5 bases each). The V gene lost 0 bases and the J gene lost 1 base, with 15 bases spanning the gap. The CDR3 length is 17 residues. The germline gives CDR1 MNHEY, CDR2 SVGEGT. The CDR3 region is CASSYSNRGGFQETQYF. In nucleotides, the CDR3 is TGTGCCAGCAGTTACTCGAACCGGGGCGGTTTCCAAGAGACCCAGTACTTC.

This clonotype was recorded at least ten times. The chain joins TRBV30 to TRBJ2-1, with a tentative D call TRBD2 (6 bases). The CDR3 is 15 amino acids. V lost 1 base and J 0 bases, leaving 10 bases between the germline ends. The germline V gene has CDR1 GTSNPN and CDR2 SVGIG (reference sequence). Written as DNA, the CDR3 is TGTGCCTGGAGTGGTCACGGGAGCTCCTACAATGAGCAGTTCTTC. As protein: CAWSGHGSSYNEQFF.

At least ten counts were recorded for this clonotype. This sequence joins TRBV7-2 and TRBJ1-2; D gene ambiguous. Deletions cut 5 bases from V and 0 bases from J, with 10 bases between. This CDR3 has 14 amino acids. The germline V gene encodes CDR1 SGHTA and CDR2 FQGNSA. CDR3 sequence (DNA): TGTGCCAGCAGCGCGGCTACAGCTAACTATGGCTACACCTTC. It specifies CASSAATANYGYTF.

In its sample, this clonotype was seen a few times. This chain joins TRBV12-3 or TRBV12-4 and TRBJ2-7; D is possibly TRBD1 (6 bases). V gave up 6 bases and J gave up 0 bases, with 12 bases separating them. The CDR3 sequence is 14 residues long. The CDR3: CASSSGQYSYEQYF. CDR3 coding DNA: TGTGCCAGCAGCTCAGGACAGTACTCCTACGAGCAGTACTTC.

CDR3 in DNA: TGTGCCAGCAGAAATCCCGACAGTTTCCAGCATTTT. Its protein is CASRNPDSFQHF. The chain carries TRBV12-3 or TRBV12-4 and TRBJ1-5, with D possibly matching TRBD1 (5 bases). The CDR3 loop spans 12 amino acids. Trimming took 6 bases from V and 12 from J, leaving 15 bases between them.

This chain joins TRBV20-1 and TRBJ2-1, with D unresolved. Germline loops: CDR1 DFQATT, CDR2 SNEGSKA (reference sequence). This CDR3 region has 15 residues. Trimming removed 4 bases from V and 0 bases from J, with 13 bases in between. The CDR3 bases are TGCAGTGCTACTCTTCCGTGGAGCTCCTACAATGAGCAGTTCTTC. Its protein product is CSATLPWSSYNEQFF.

This clonotype occurred many times. V is TRBV3-1 and J is TRBJ1-2; 8 bases fit TRBD1. CDR3 length equals 14 residues. Looked up from germline, CDR1 is LGHDT and CDR2 is YNNKEL (reference sequence). V trimming: 2 bases; J trimming: 3 bases; junction bases outside the gene matches: 2. Here the CDR3 reads CASSQMTGDYGYTF. The CDR3 DNA sequence: TGTGCCAGCAGCCAAATGACAGGGGACTATGGCTACACCTTC.

In this sample, this clonotype turned up many times. DNA of the CDR3: TGTGCCAGCAGCTTACGCACTGAAGCTTTCTTT. As protein: CASSLRTEAFF. This rearrangement joins TRBV7-9 to TRBJ1-1; D is undetermined. Trimming took off 2 bases at V and 4 bases at J, with 2 bases between the two ends. Germline CDR1 reads SEHNR; CDR2 reads FQNEAQ (reference sequence). The CDR3 is 11 amino acids. The full variable domain, its missing parts supplied by reference TRBV7-9 and TRBJ1-1, is DTGVSQNPRHKITKRGQNVTFRCDPISEHNRLYWYRQTLGQGPEFLTYFQNEAQLEKSRLLSDRFSAERPKGSFSTLEIQRTEQGDSAMYLCASSLRTEAFFGQGTRLTVV.

The table lists this clonotype with a few counts. The J gene is TRBJ1-4, the V gene TRBV24-1; D perhaps matches TRBD1 (5 bases). Trimming pared 2 bases from V and 8 bases from J, leaving 14 bases between. Germline loops: CDR1 KGHDR, CDR2 SFDVKD. CDR3 length: 15 amino acids. CDR3: CATSDSGTEGEKLFF. CDR3 nucleotides: TGTGCCACCAGTGATTCCGGGACGGAGGGGGAAAAACTGTTTTTT.

CDR3: CASAITSSGANVLTF. CDR3 bases: TGTGCCAGCGCTATCACAAGTTCTGGGGCCAACGTCCTGACTTTC. The chain employs TRBV11-1 and TRBJ2-6, with D uncertain. V lost 8 bases and J 1 base, leaving 12 bases between the germline ends. CDR1 is SGHAT, CDR2 FQDESV, per germline (reference sequence). The CDR3 extends over 15 amino acids.

This clonotype showed up just a few times. The rearrangement links TRBV4-1 to TRBJ2-7; D is unresolved. The CDR3 runs to 14 residues. Germline V CDR1 and CDR2: MGHRA, YSYEKL. Trimming shortened V by 0 bases and J by 0 bases, and 6 bases separated the two germline ends. The CDR3 spells CASSQDQDSYEQYF. The CDR3 DNA sequence: TGCGCCAGCAGCCAAGATCAGGACTCCTACGAGCAGTACTTC.

This clonotype was seen at least ten times. The rearrangement uses TRBV9 and TRBJ2-2; possibly TRBD2 for D (5 bases). Germline values: CDR1 SGDLS, CDR2 YYNGEE. The CDR3 sequence is 13 residues long. The V end was cut by 6 bases, the J end by 1 base, with 7 bases between. CDR3 DNA: TGTGCCAGCACTGAGGGGAACACCGGGGAGCTGTTTTTT. Protein: CASTEGNTGELFF.

The rearrangement uses TRBV6-2 or TRBV6-3 and TRBJ1-5; perhaps TRBD1 as D (6 bases). There are 14 residues in the CDR3. Per germline, CDR1 MNHEY and CDR2 SVGEGT. V dropped 5 bases and J dropped 6 bases, with 14 bases sitting between them. The CDR3 protein is CASSQQGIRQPQHF. CDR3 sequence (DNA): TGTGCCAGCAGTCAACAGGGTATCCGTCAGCCCCAGCATTTT.

This clonotype was recorded many times. The rearrangement uses TRBV29-1 and TRBJ1-2; no clear D. There are 11 residues in the CDR3. The V and J ends lost 1 base and 4 bases respectively, with 4 bases between them. CDR1 and CDR2 from the germline V gene are SQVTM and ANQGSEA. The CDR3 protein is CSVEAPYGYTF. In nucleotides, the CDR3 is TGCAGCGTTGAAGCCCCCTATGGCTACACCTTC. Full variable domain (outside the CDR3, taken from reference TRBV29-1 and TRBJ1-2): SAVISQKPSRDICQRGTSLTIQCQVDSQVTMMFWYRQQPGQSLTLIATANQGSEATYESGFVIDKFPISRPNLTFSTLTVSNMSPEDSSIYLCSVEAPYGYTFGSGTRLTVV.

V is TRBV9 and J is TRBJ2-1; D perhaps matches TRBD2 (5 bases). Germline V lookup: CDR1 SGDLS, CDR2 YYNGEE. Trimming removed 0 bases at V and 2 bases at J, with 9 bases between. The CDR3 is made up of 15 amino acids. For the CDR3, the DNA is TGTGCCAGCAGCGTAGAGGGAGTCCCCTACAATGAGCAGTTCTTC. Its translation is CASSVEGVPYNEQFF.

The chain has TRBV4-2 and TRBJ2-1; 9 bases line up with TRBD2. The germline gives CDR1 LGHNA, CDR2 YNFKEQ. CDR3 length equals 23 residues. V trimming: 0 bases; J trimming: 3 bases; junction bases outside the gene matches: 24. CDR3 sequence (DNA): TGTGCCAGCAGCCAAGATACCGCATCCTCAGCGGGAGGTTTCGGGGACCGCTACAATGAGCAGTTCTTC. Residues: CASSQDTASSAGGFGDRYNEQFF.

Many counts were recorded for this clonotype. V and J are TRBV20-1 and TRBJ1-2; D remains ambiguous. Germline lookup yields CDR1 DFQATT and CDR2 SNEGSKA (reference sequence). This CDR3 is built from 16 residues. V lost 0 bases and J 0 bases, leaving 14 bases between the germline ends. CDR3 sequence reads: CSARDRSWSTNYGYTF. In DNA form, the CDR3 reads TGCAGTGCTAGAGATCGGTCTTGGAGCACTAACTATGGCTACACCTTC.